The rows below give T cell receptor beta chains drawn from one sample of a study of T cell responses to AZD1222 COVID-19 vaccine. Here immunoSEQ multiplex PCR was the method, and the copy in TCRdb shows in-frame clones only, minus some. The sample records 100,000 to 150,000 clones, about nine tenths being singletons. The sequencing used peripheral blood, collected on day 0 of AZD1222 vaccination. The receptors were gathered from an adult in good health. The CDR3 runs from the conserved cysteine through the conserved F or W. D genes are given only for firm matches. Not every row has a clone size; where given, it reads once, few, many or a size class.

>TRBV19|TRBD1|NA|TRBJ1-6
CASSDRAGGSPLHF
TGTGCCAGTAGCGACAGGGCCGGGGGATCACCCCTCCACTTT
>TRBV7-2|NA|NA|TRBJ2-2
CASSLNSYTGELFF
TGTGCCAGCAGCTTAAACTCCTACACCGGGGAGCTGTTTTTT
>TRBV5-1|TRBD1|NA|TRBJ1-1
CASSLSYRGYTEAFF
TGCGCCAGCAGCCTCTCCTACAGGGGATACACTGAAGCTTTCTTT
>TRBV2|NA|NA|TRBJ2-7
CASFEAYEQYF
TGTGCCAGCTTTGAGGCCTACGAGCAGTACTTC
>TRBV7-8|NA|NA|TRBJ1-4
CASSLIRGAPIVELFF
TGTGCCAGCAGCCTCATAAGGGGAGCCCCTATTGTGGAACTGTTTTTT
>TRBV28|NA|NA|TRBJ1-4
CASSLGHRNEKLFF
TGTGCCAGCAGTTTAGGACATCGCAATGAAAAACTGTTTTTT
>TRBV27|TRBD2|NA|TRBJ2-1
CASSKRGNNEQFF
TGTGCCAGCAGTAAGCGGGGGAACAATGAGCAGTTCTTC
>TRBV3-1/TRBV3-2|NA|NA|TRBJ2-2
CASSQDTVTGELFF
TGTGCCAGCAGCCAAGATACAGTTACCGGGGAGCTGTTTTTT
>TRBV10-2|NA|NA|TRBJ1-2
CASSEGKRYGYTF
TGCGCCAGCAGTGAGGGGAAGAGGTATGGCTACACCTTC
>TRBV7-9|NA|NA|TRBJ1-3
CASKAGAYAGNTIYF
TGTGCCAGCAAGGCAGGGGCCTATGCTGGAAACACCATATATTTT
>TRBV6-5|NA|NA|TRBJ1-2
CASSFNYGYTF
TGTGCCAGCAGTTTTAACTATGGCTACACCTTC
>TRBV3-1/TRBV3-2|TRBD2|once|TRBJ2-5
CASSPLLAGGRLETQYF
TGTGCCAGCAGCCCCCTTCTAGCGGGGGGGCGGTTGGAGACCCAGTACTTC
>TRBV2|NA|NA|TRBJ1-4
CASTPFSGTINEKLFF
TGTGCCAGCACCCCCTTTTCCGGGACAATCAATGAAAAACTGTTTTTT
>TRBV28|NA|NA|TRBJ1-2
CASSLSPGSGYGYTF
TGTGCCAGCAGTTTATCGCCAGGGTCGGGCTATGGCTACACCTTC
>TRBV19|NA|NA|TRBJ2-2
CASSIRAGGTNTGELFF
TGTGCCAGTAGTATTCGAGCCGGGGGTACGAACACCGGGGAGCTGTTTTTT
>TRBV4-1|NA|NA|TRBJ2-7
CASSQEDSSSYEQYF
TGCGCCAGCAGCCAAGAAGACAGCTCCTCCTACGAGCAGTACTTC
>TRBV9|TRBD2|NA|TRBJ2-1
CASSPTSGGSNEQFF
TGTGCCAGCAGCCCCACTAGCGGGGGGAGCAATGAGCAGTTCTTC
>TRBV12-3/TRBV12-4|NA|NA|TRBJ2-2
CASSGGELFF
TGTGCCAGCAGCGGCGGGGAGCTGTTTTTT
>TRBV27|TRBD1|NA|TRBJ1-4
CASSLAGGQTNEKLFF
TGTGCCAGCAGTTTAGCCGGGGGACAGACTAATGAAAAACTGTTTTTT
>TRBV27|TRBD1|NA|TRBJ2-1
CASSRQGAGNEQFF
TGTGCCAGCAGTCGGCAGGGGGCGGGGAATGAGCAGTTCTTC
>TRBV7-3|TRBD1|NA|TRBJ2-2
CASSLRPGTGWTGELFF
TGTGCCAGCAGCTTAAGGCCCGGGACAGGGTGGACCGGGGAGCTGTTTTTT
>TRBV7-2|NA|NA|TRBJ1-4
CASSLGLNEKLFF
TGTGCCAGCAGCTTGGGGCTTAATGAAAAACTGTTTTTT
>TRBV29-1|NA|NA|TRBJ2-1
CSAWPGSYNEQFF
TGCAGCGCCTGGCCAGGTTCCTACAATGAGCAGTTCTTC
>TRBV30|NA|NA|TRBJ1-6
CAWSTTQGLANSPLHF
TGTGCCTGGAGTACTACGCAGGGACTCGCGAACTCACCCCTCCACTTT
>TRBV6-4|TRBD1|NA|TRBJ2-6
CASSAKTGGSGANVLTF
TGTGCCAGCAGTGCGAAAACAGGGGGCTCTGGGGCCAACGTCCTGACTTTC
>TRBV11-2|NA|NA|TRBJ1-6
CASSLNPGSNSPLHF
TGTGCCAGCAGCTTAAACCCAGGGTCGAATTCACCCCTCCACTTT
>TRBV4-1|NA|NA|TRBJ1-4
CASSGRQAEKLFF
TGCGCCAGCAGCGGACGACAGGCGGAAAAACTGTTTTTT
>TRBV29-1|NA|NA|TRBJ1-2
CSAALEYPYGYTF
TGCAGCGCCGCACTTGAGTACCCCTATGGCTACACCTTC
>TRBV24-1|TRBD1|NA|TRBJ1-1
CATSDSRQGGTEAFF
TGTGCCACCAGTGATTCCCGACAGGGAGGCACTGAAGCTTTCTTT
>TRBV2|TRBD2|NA|TRBJ2-5
CASIRTRQETQYF
TGTGCCAGCATAAGGACTAGACAAGAGACCCAGTACTTC
>TRBV29-1|NA|NA|TRBJ2-7
CSVDGTQTYEQYF
TGCAGCGTTGACGGGACACAGACCTACGAGCAGTACTTC
>TRBV6-5|NA|NA|TRBJ1-5
CASSYSWGEPQHF
TGTGCCAGCAGTTACTCGTGGGGGGAGCCCCAGCATTTT
>TRBV6-2/TRBV6-3|NA|NA|TRBJ2-7
CASSHGGPGGPTYEQYF
TGTGCCAGCAGCCACGGAGGCCCTGGCGGCCCTACCTACGAGCAGTACTTC
>TRBV15|NA|NA|TRBJ1-4
CATSRNRGPNEKLFF
TGTGCCACCAGCAGAAATCGGGGGCCGAATGAAAAACTGTTTTTT
>TRBV7-2|NA|NA|TRBJ1-6
CASRQGLASPLHF
TGTGCCAGCAGGCAGGGTCTGGCTTCACCCCTCCACTTT
>TRBV7-9|TRBD2|few|TRBJ2-7
CASSRSAGGFYEQYF
TGTGCCAGCAGCAGGTCAGCGGGGGGTTTCTACGAGCAGTACTTC
>TRBV19|NA|NA|TRBJ1-1
CASTGRGWMNTEAFF
TGTGCCAGTACCGGGCGGGGTTGGATGAACACTGAAGCTTTCTTT
>TRBV7-8|NA|NA|TRBJ1-2
CASSPGNYGYTF
TGTGCCAGCAGCCCCGGGAACTATGGCTACACCTTC
>TRBV28|NA|NA|TRBJ2-5
CASSLNSLGAVQETQYF
TGTGCCAGCAGTTTAAACTCCTTGGGCGCAGTACAAGAGACCCAGTACTTC
>TRBV10-1|NA|few|TRBJ2-7
CASSPLGQSEQYF
TGCGCCAGCAGTCCGCTGGGGCAGAGTGAGCAGTACTTC
>TRBV5-1|TRBD1|NA|TRBJ1-2
CASSLGEGAGYGYTF
TGCGCCAGCAGCTTGGGGGAGGGGGCCGGCTATGGCTACACCTTC
>TRBV12-3/TRBV12-4|NA|once|TRBJ2-7
CASSPATYEQYF
TGTGCCAGCAGTCCCGCCACCTACGAGCAGTACTTC
>TRBV27|NA|NA|TRBJ2-3
CASSSALRGVDTDTQYF
TGTGCCAGCAGTAGCGCCCTTAGGGGGGTGGACACAGATACGCAGTATTTT
>TRBV7-6|TRBD1|NA|TRBJ2-7
CASSSPGTGVYEQYF
TGTGCCAGCAGCTCGCCGGGGACAGGGGTCTACGAGCAGTACTTC
>TRBV3-1/TRBV3-2|NA|NA|TRBJ1-2
CASSQERHGGGYTF
TGTGCCAGCAGCCAAGAGAGGCACGGGGGTGGCTACACCTTC
>TRBV6-5|NA|NA|TRBJ1-1
CASKMNTEAFF
TGTGCCAGCAAAATGAACACTGAAGCTTTCTTT
>TRBV9|NA|NA|TRBJ2-7
CASSAQGGILYF
TGTGCCAGCAGCGCCCAAGGGGGTATTCTGTACTTC